The T cell receptor (beta chain) under discussion was sequenced for a study of early T cells in non-severe SARS-CoV-2 infection. Study context: Sequencing of bulk RNA from unsorted whole blood was done, without chain pairing. Study outcomes and limitations: Private and CD4 specificities were missed by VDJdb matching, which favored anti-spike CD8 responses.

The J segment lost 4 bases and the V segment lost 4 bases, leaving 1 base of the junction unmatched. The CDR3 runs 15 residues. Germline CDR1 SGHTA, CDR2 FQGNSA. Unique molecular identifiers were attached to individual cDNA molecules. TCRdb reprocessed the 5' RACE reads via MiXCR and lists one record per CDR3 protein. Here the sample spans roughly 66,000 distinct CDR3 sequences, around 8.7% being singletons. This clonotype was detected a few times. Its matching antigen is unknown. This TCR came from an adult who was a healthcare worker with PCR-confirmed SARS-CoV-2 infection or an uninfected control (not recorded which). The V and J genes are TRBV7-2 and TRBJ2-3, with TRBD2 matching 14 bases. Sample: whole blood. The CDR3 protein is CASSSTSGGADTQYF. Written as DNA, the CDR3 is TGTGCCAGCAGCTCGACTAGCGGGGGGGCAGATACGCAGTATTTT.